Listed below are T cell receptor beta chains from one sample, sequenced in a study of T-cell reconstitution after alpha-beta-depleted transplantation in children. TCRdb fed the PCR reads into MiXCR, producing one record per CDR3 protein. The sample shows 150,000 to 200,000 distinct CDR3 sequences, roughly 11% of them seen only once. The material sequenced was PBMCs, taken before TCRalphabeta/CD19-depleted stem cell transplant. These receptor sequences come from a boy under 10 years old with acute myeloid leukemia, due to receive a stem cell transplant. CDR3s include the opening cysteine and the closing phenylalanine or tryptophan. A D gene is named only where the DNA matches it firmly. The size field is filled for only some rows; it gives once, few, many or a size class.

TGTGCCAGCAGTCGGGGGTCTCTTTTCTCCTACGAGCAGTACTTC | CASSRGSLFSYEQYF | many | NA | TRBJ2-7 | TRBV27
TGTGCCAGCAGCCACTCCGGGACGGGGGTTGATACGCAGTATTTT | CASSHSGTGVDTQYF | many | NA | TRBJ2-3 | TRBV14
TGCAGTGCTAAATCTCCTACGGGAGGACCATTAGAGACCCAGTACTTC | CSAKSPTGGPLETQYF | many | TRBD2 | TRBJ2-5 | TRBV20-1
TGTGCCCTGCAGGGGGTAGTAAACTATGGCTACACCTTC | CALQGVVNYGYTF | many | TRBD1 | TRBJ1-2 | TRBV30
TGCGCCAGCAGCCAACAGGGTGACACCGGGGAGCTGTTTTTT | CASSQQGDTGELFF | many | NA | TRBJ2-2 | TRBV4-1
TGCAGTGCTAGAGATCTTGACGCTGTCAGGGGGGTCCAAGAGACCCAGTACTTC | CSARDLDAVRGVQETQYF | many | NA | TRBJ2-5 | TRBV20-1
TGCAGCCGCATAGCAGGAAACCCCTACAATGAGCAGTTCTTC | CSRIAGNPYNEQFF | many | NA | TRBJ2-1 | TRBV20-1
TGCGCCAGCAGCTTGGGGGACAGGAGAAACCAGTACTTC | CASSLGDRRNQYF | many | TRBD1 | TRBJ2-5 | TRBV5-1
TGCGCCAGCAGCGGGACAGGGGCGACTACGCAGTATTTT | CASSGTGATTQYF | many | TRBD1 | TRBJ2-3 | TRBV5-1
TGTGCCAGCAGTCCATTCATCTCCTACGAGCAGTACTTC | CASSPFISYEQYF | many | NA | TRBJ2-7 | TRBV28
TGTGCCATCAGTGGACCGGACACGCCTTACGAGCAGTACTTC | CAISGPDTPYEQYF | many | NA | TRBJ2-7 | TRBV10-3
TGCGCCAGCAGCAAACCGACTAGCGGGAAACCCTACGAGCAGTACTTC | CASSKPTSGKPYEQYF | NA | TRBD2 | TRBJ2-7 | TRBV4-1
TGTGCCAGTAGTATAGATCGGACTAGCGGGGACACAGATACGCAGTATTTT | CASSIDRTSGDTDTQYF | many | TRBD2 | TRBJ2-3 | TRBV19
TGTGCCAGCACCCGGGGACTAGCGGGGGGCTCAGAGCAGTTCTTC | CASTRGLAGGSEQFF | few | TRBD2 | TRBJ2-1 | TRBV12-3/TRBV12-4
TGTGCCAGCAGCCCTAGTCCAGATACGCAGTATTTT | CASSPSPDTQYF | many | NA | TRBJ2-3 | TRBV7-2
TGTGCCATCAGTGAGACCCAAGCGGGGTCCTACAATGAGCAGTTCTTC | CAISETQAGSYNEQFF | many | TRBD2 | TRBJ2-1 | TRBV10-3
TGTGCCAGCAGATCGACAGTTTCCTACGAGCAGTACTTC | CASRSTVSYEQYF | many | NA | TRBJ2-7 | TRBV27
TGCGCCAGCAGGGGGACTAGCGGCGCCTACGAGCAGTACTTC | CASRGTSGAYEQYF | many | TRBD2 | TRBJ2-7 | TRBV10-2
TGTGCCAGCAGTGTATCGGAAAACTATGGCTACACCTTC | CASSVSENYGYTF | many | NA | TRBJ1-2 | TRBV2
TGCGCCAGCAGCACTAGCGGGGAGAGCTCCTACGAGCAGTACTTC | CASSTSGESSYEQYF | NA | TRBD2 | TRBJ2-7 | TRBV5-1
TGTGCCAGCAGTCGGACAGGGGGCTTAGGCAATCAGCCCCAGCATTTT | CASSRTGGLGNQPQHF | many | TRBD1 | TRBJ1-5 | TRBV6-5
TGTGCCAGCAGTCTAGGACTAGCGGGAGGGCCGCGGGACGAGCTGTTCTTC | CASSLGLAGGPRDELFF | NA | TRBD2 | TRBJ2-7 | TRBV4-2
TGTGCCAGTCAGACCCTGAACACTGAAGCTTTCTTT | CASQTLNTEAFF | many | NA | TRBJ1-1 | TRBV5-5
TGTGCCAGCAGTCCAGGGGGCCTTTCTGGAAACACCATATATTTT | CASSPGGLSGNTIYF | many | TRBD1 | TRBJ1-3 | TRBV2
TGTGCCAGCAGCGAGGGACAGCTTATGAACACTGAAGCTTTCTTT | CASSEGQLMNTEAFF | NA | TRBD1 | TRBJ1-1 | TRBV7-9
TGTGCCAGCGCTAAGTTTAGCGGGGAGCAGTTCTTC | CASAKFSGEQFF | many | TRBD2 | TRBJ2-1 | TRBV2
TGTGCCAGCAGGGAAACCTACGAGCAGTACTTC | CASRETYEQYF | many | NA | TRBJ2-7 | TRBV6-1
TGTGCCAGCAGCTTAGCGCGACAGGGCTTCCTTGGCTACACCTTC | CASSLARQGFLGYTF | many | TRBD1 | TRBJ1-2 | TRBV7-8
TGTGCCAGCAGCTCGACTTGGACAGGGCGTAATGAGCAGTTCTTC | CASSSTWTGRNEQFF | NA | TRBD1 | TRBJ2-1 | TRBV7-6
TGTGCCAGCTTCCAGAACACTGAAGCTTTCTTT | CASFQNTEAFF | many | NA | TRBJ1-1 | TRBV7-6
TGCAGTGCTCAGGGGTATAACACTGAAGCTTTCTTT | CSAQGYNTEAFF | many | NA | TRBJ1-1 | TRBV20-1
TGTGCCAGCAACGTGGACAGGGGGCTCGGCACTGAAGCTTTCTTT | CASNVDRGLGTEAFF | many | TRBD1 | TRBJ1-1 | TRBV5-6
TGTGCCAGCAGCCTGACTAGCGGGAGCCGGAATGAGCAGTTCTTC | CASSLTSGSRNEQFF | NA | TRBD2 | TRBJ2-1 | TRBV7-4
TGCGCCAGCAGCCCCGGACGCTTAATTGTCGGAGAGACCCAGTACTTC | CASSPGRLIVGETQYF | many | NA | TRBJ2-5 | TRBV5-1
TGCAGTGCTCAAGACAGGGCGAGCACCGGGGAGCTGTTTTTT | CSAQDRASTGELFF | many | TRBD1 | TRBJ2-2 | TRBV20-1
TGCGCCAGCAGCCTAACCGGGACTAGCGGGCTCTACAATGAGCAGTTCTTC | CASSLTGTSGLYNEQFF | many | TRBD2 | TRBJ2-1 | TRBV5-1
TGTGCTAGCAGCTTACGCAGGCCCGAGACCCAGTACTTC | CASSLRRPETQYF | NA | NA | TRBJ2-5 | TRBV7-7
TGCGCCAGCAGCTGGAGCGGGGGTACTGGGGCCAACGTCCTGACTTTC | CASSWSGGTGANVLTF | few | TRBD2 | TRBJ2-6 | TRBV5-1
TGTGCCAGCAGTGGACAGGGGAGCACCGGGGAGCTGTTTTTT | CASSGQGSTGELFF | many | TRBD1 | TRBJ2-2 | TRBV28
TGTGCCAGCAGTATTGGGACAGGCGATACGCAGTATTTT | CASSIGTGDTQYF | many | TRBD1 | TRBJ2-3 | TRBV6-4
TGCGCCAGCAGCCATCAAGGGTCCCTGAACACCGGGGAGCTGTTTTTT | CASSHQGSLNTGELFF | many | NA | TRBJ2-2 | TRBV4-1
TGCAGCGCTGTTGGAAACACCATATATTTT | CSAVGNTIYF | many | NA | TRBJ1-3 | TRBV29-1
TGTGCCAGCAGCTTAGACCCGGGTAACTATGGCTACACCTTC | CASSLDPGNYGYTF | many | NA | TRBJ1-2 | TRBV7-2
TGTGCCAGCAGCTTAGTCAGTTCTGAAGCTTTCTTT | CASSLVSSEAFF | many | NA | TRBJ1-1 | TRBV11-2
TGTGCCAGCAGTGCCCAAGACAGGGGCCAAGAGACCCAGTACTTC | CASSAQDRGQETQYF | NA | TRBD1 | TRBJ2-5 | TRBV2
TGTGCCAGCAGTTCCCCGGGCGGGACAGGAGACAATGAGCAGTTCTTC | CASSSPGGTGDNEQFF | many | TRBD1 | TRBJ2-1 | TRBV28
TGTGCCAGCAGCCGTGCGGGAACCAATTACAATGAGCAGTTCTTC | CASSRAGTNYNEQFF | many | NA | TRBJ2-1 | TRBV3-1
TGCGCCAGCAGCTACCAGGGACAGGGGCCCTACGAGCAGTACTTC | CASSYQGQGPYEQYF | many | TRBD1 | TRBJ2-7 | TRBV5-1
TGTGCCAGCAATGGCAATGAGCAGTTCTTC | CASNGNEQFF | many | NA | TRBJ2-1 | TRBV28
TGCAGCGGCGGGGCTAGCGGGAGCATTATGCAGTTCTTC | CSGGASGSIMQFF | many | TRBD2 | TRBJ2-1 | TRBV20-1
TGCGCCAGCAGCTTACAACAACCCCGACAGGGCAAGGCCAAAAACATTCAGTACTTC | CASSLQQPRQGKAKNIQYF | many | TRBD1 | TRBJ2-4 | TRBV5-1